Included here is one TCR beta chain sequence, with context. Its matching antigen is unknown. The data belong to a study of identical twins. Broader study findings: Its conclusions, products of cross-sectional statistical analysis, did not come from following the same donors.

The V end was cut by 0 bases, the J end by 11 bases, with 7 bases between. Germline CDR1 reads LGHDT; CDR2 reads YNNKEL (reference sequence). This CDR3 region has 11 residues. One entry per CDR3 protein, called by TCRdb with MiXCR from the 5' RACE reads. The sample records 1.5 million to 2 million distinct CDR3 sequences, 25% to 35% being singletons. This clonotype was sampled from a newborn girl in good health. The V and J genes are TRBV3-1 and TRBJ2-5; D possibly corresponds to TRBD2 (6 bases). Sequencing was carried out using cord blood. For the CDR3, the DNA is TGTGCCAGCAGCCAAGACGGGACTCAGTACTTC. Encoded protein: CASSQDGTQYF.